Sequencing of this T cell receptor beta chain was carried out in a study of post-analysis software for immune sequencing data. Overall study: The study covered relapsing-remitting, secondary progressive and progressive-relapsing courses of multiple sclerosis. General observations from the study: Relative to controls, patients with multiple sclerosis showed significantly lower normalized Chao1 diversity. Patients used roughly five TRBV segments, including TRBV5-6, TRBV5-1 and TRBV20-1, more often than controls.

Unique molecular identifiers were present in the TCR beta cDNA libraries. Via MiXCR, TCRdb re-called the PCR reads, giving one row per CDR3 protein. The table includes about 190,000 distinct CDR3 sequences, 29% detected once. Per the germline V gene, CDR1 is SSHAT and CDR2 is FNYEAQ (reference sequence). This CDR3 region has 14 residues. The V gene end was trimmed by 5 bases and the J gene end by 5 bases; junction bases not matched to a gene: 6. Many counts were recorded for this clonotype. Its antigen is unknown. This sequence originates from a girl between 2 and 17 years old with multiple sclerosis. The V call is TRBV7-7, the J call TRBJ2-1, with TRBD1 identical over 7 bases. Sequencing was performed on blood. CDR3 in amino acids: CASSAGTADNEQFF. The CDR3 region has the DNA TGTGCCAGCAGCGCCGGGACAGCAGACAATGAGCAGTTCTTC. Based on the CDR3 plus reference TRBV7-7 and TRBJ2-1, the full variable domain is GAGVSQSPRYKVTKRGQDVTLRCDPISSHATLYWYQQALGQGPEFLTYFNYEAQPDKSGLPSDRFSAERPEGSISTLTIQRTEQRDSAMYRCASSAGTADNEQFFGPGTRLTVL.